The clone carrying this T cell receptor (beta chain) was counted a few times. The CDR3 loop spans 15 amino acids. The ends were cut back, 6 bases at V and 0 bases at J, with 9 bases in the middle. CDR1 and CDR2 from the germline V gene are MDHEN and SYDVKM. This specimen comes from a study of cytomegalovirus exposure and HLA in healthy donors. In nominal health when sampled, donors likely had unrecorded immune exposures nonetheless. The primer mix had 60 Vbeta and 13 Jbeta primers. The repertoire was sequenced with immunoSEQ multiplex PCR; TCRdb's copy has only in-frame clones and lacks some. Among some 150,000 clones, 76% were seen once, and the ten largest hold less than 1%.

The clonotype was recovered from a female donor in good health and CMV-seronegative. The chain uses TRBV28 and TRBJ2-6; D is perhaps TRBD1 (5 bases). The sequenced sample was PBMCs. The CDR3 bases are TGTGCCAGCAGCCAAGACAGCTCTGGGGCCAACGTCCTGACTTTC. This sequence encodes CASSQDSSGANVLTF.